This TCR beta chain stems from a study of T cell changes during pregnancy in multiple sclerosis. V was clipped by 2 bases and J by 3 bases, with 10 bases between them. The CDR3 has 14 amino acids. Germline CDR1 MNHEY, CDR2 SVGAGI. Only in-frame clones appear in the TCRdb table, and some are missing; sequencing was by immunoSEQ multiplex PCR. The repertoire consists of tens of thousands of clones, with approximately 91% occurring once and the leading ten covering 1.5% to 2%. The origin of this receptor is a female donor with multiple sclerosis, enrolled in a pregnancy study. The chain recombines TRBV6-5 with TRBJ1-1; D unclear. Sequencing was performed on peripheral blood, taken in the first trimester of pregnancy. The CDR3 region is CASSYEGKDTEAFF. CDR3 DNA: TGTGCCAGCAGTTACGAGGGAAAGGACACTGAAGCTTTCTTT.